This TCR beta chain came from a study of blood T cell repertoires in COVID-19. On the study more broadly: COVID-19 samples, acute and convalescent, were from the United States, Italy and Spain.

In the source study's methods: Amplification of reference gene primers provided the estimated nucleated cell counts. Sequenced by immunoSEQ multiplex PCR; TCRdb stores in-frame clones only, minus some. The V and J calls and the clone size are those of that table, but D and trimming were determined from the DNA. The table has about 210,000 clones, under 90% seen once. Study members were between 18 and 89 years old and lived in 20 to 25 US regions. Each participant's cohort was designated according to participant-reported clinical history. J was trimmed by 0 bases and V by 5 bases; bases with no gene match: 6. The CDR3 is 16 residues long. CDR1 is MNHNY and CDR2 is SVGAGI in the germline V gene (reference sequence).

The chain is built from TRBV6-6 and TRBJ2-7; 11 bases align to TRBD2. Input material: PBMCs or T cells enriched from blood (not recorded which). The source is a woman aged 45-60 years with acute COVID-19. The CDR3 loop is CASSMTSGDSSYEQYF. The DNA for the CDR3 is TGTGCCAGCAGTATGACTAGCGGGGACAGCTCCTACGAGCAGTACTTC.